This entry concerns a single TCR beta chain. The CDR3 totals 16 residues. Trimming removed 1 base at V and 5 bases at J, with 15 bases between. Germline V gene lookup returns CDR1 SEHNR and CDR2 FQNEAQ (reference sequence). Combining a sample-barcoded 5' primer with a J-beta primer mix, a second PCR ran for 7 to 11 cycles. Unique molecular identifiers of 12 random nucleotides labeled each cDNA. A single record per CDR3 protein comes from TCRdb applying MiXCR to the 5' RACE reads. The sample has around 800,000 distinct CDR3 sequences, about half seen once. The sample comes from a study of blood T cells in healthy people across ages.

The receptor was isolated from a man aged 80 or over in good health. Sequencing input: blood. The chain carries TRBV7-9 and TRBJ1-5; D uncertain. CDR3 in amino acids: CASSLGGGREYQPQHF. CDR3 coding DNA: TGTGCCAGCAGCTTAGGGGGAGGAAGGGAATATCAGCCCCAGCATTTT.